Below, 27 T cell receptor beta chains from the same sample are listed, as sequenced in a study of OX40 agonist ivuxolimab in advanced cancers. Clones were read by immunoSEQ multiplex PCR, and TCRdb kept only the in-frame ones, dropping some. This table holds about 73,000 clones, about nine tenths found once. This sample comprised CD4+ or CD8+ T cells sorted from blood, obtained in a trial of the OX40 agonist ivuxolimab. The source of these receptors is an adult with an advanced solid tumor such as melanoma, head and neck, liver or kidney cancer.

This sequence joins TRBV28 and TRBJ2-5; no clear D gene. The CDR3 consists of 14 residues. V was clipped by 6 bases and J by 5 bases, with 16 bases between them. Germline CDR1 and CDR2: MDHEN and SYDVKM. CDR3 loop: CASSSQKGSETQYF. The CDR3, as DNA: TGTGCCAGCAGCTCGCAGAAGGGTTCCGAGACCCAGTACTTC.

CDR3 sequence reads: CASSSPNSPLHF. In DNA, the CDR3 is TGTGCCAGCAGCTCCCCTAATTCACCCCTCCACTTT. The gene calls are TRBV5-4 and TRBJ1-6; D is undetermined. Germline CDR1 reads SGHNT; CDR2 reads YYREEE (reference sequence). This CDR3 has 12 residues. Trimming left V 3 bases short and J 6 bases short, with 4 bases between.

The chain employs TRBV10-2 and TRBJ2-1; tentatively, D is TRBD1 (6 bases). V lost 3 bases, J lost 7 bases, and 22 bases lay in between. CDR3 size: 17 residues. Per the germline V gene, CDR1 is WSHSY and CDR2 is SAAADI. This chain's CDR3 is CASSDNPGTRVRNEQFF. The CDR3 bases are TGCGCCAGCAGTGACAACCCCGGGACACGAGTCAGAAATGAGCAGTTCTTC.

The sample holds one count of this clone. The rearrangement uses TRBV7-2 and TRBJ1-2; no clear D. Trimming cost V 4 bases and J 7 bases, with 13 bases left between them. CDR3 length: 13 amino acids. The germline V gene has CDR1 SGHTA and CDR2 FQGNSA. The CDR3 sequence: CASSSPEGSGYTF. CDR3 DNA: TGTGCCAGCAGCTCTCCCGAAGGTTCTGGCTACACCTTC.

The chain recombines TRBV30 with TRBJ2-1, with a tentative D call TRBD2 (6 bases). CDR1 and CDR2 (germline): GTSNPN, SVGIG (reference sequence). The CDR3 runs to 17 residues. V shed 2 bases and J shed 0 bases, with 17 bases lying between them. The CDR3 reads CAWSPRSTSLSYNEQFF. CDR3 sequence (DNA): TGTGCCTGGAGTCCCAGATCCACTAGCCTCTCCTACAATGAGCAGTTCTTC.

The gene calls are TRBV9 and TRBJ2-5; TRBD2 agrees at 11 bases. V gave up 3 bases and J gave up 4 bases; unmatched junction bases: 8. Germline lookup yields CDR1 SGDLS and CDR2 YYNGEE. CDR3 size: 16 residues. The CDR3 protein is CASSELRGTSGETQYF. In DNA, the CDR3 is TGTGCCAGCAGCGAGCTCCGCGGGACTAGCGGAGAGACCCAGTACTTC.

This chain uses TRBV19 with TRBJ1-6; tentatively, D is TRBD1 (6 bases). Germline CDR1 reads LNHDA; CDR2 reads SQIVND (reference sequence). The CDR3 extends over 16 amino acids. Trimming cost V 1 base and J 10 bases, with 17 bases left between them. The chain's CDR3 is CASSIGTGMTGSPLHF. The CDR3 DNA follows: TGTGCCAGTAGTATAGGAACAGGGATGACGGGGTCACCCCTCCACTTT.

This chain joins TRBV6-5 and TRBJ2-7, with unresolved D. The V gene lost 2 bases and the J gene lost 6 bases, with 8 bases spanning the gap. The germline V gene has CDR1 MNHEY and CDR2 SVGAGI. The CDR3 extends over 12 amino acids. In nucleotides, the CDR3 is TGTGCCAGCAGTTACCTCGGTACCGAGCAGTACTTC. Its protein product is CASSYLGTEQYF.

This rearrangement joins TRBV6-6 to TRBJ1-1; possible D gene TRBD1, 5 bases. The CDR3 runs to 12 residues. V dropped 9 bases and J dropped 6 bases, with 14 bases sitting between them. The germline V gene has CDR1 MNHNY and CDR2 SVGAGI (reference sequence). CDR3 residues: CASLNQGPEAFF. CDR3 DNA: TGTGCCAGTCTAAATCAGGGCCCTGAAGCTTTCTTT.

CDR3 in DNA: TGTGCCAGCAGTGCAACCGGGATCGGTGGCAAAAACATTCAGTACTTC. This codes for CASSATGIGGKNIQYF. This chain links TRBV6-1 with TRBJ2-4; D is possibly TRBD2 (5 bases). Germline V CDR1 and CDR2: MNHNS, SASEGT. The CDR3 contains 16 residues. V lost 4 bases and J lost 3, with 16 bases in between.

This clone has a single count. Other DNA sequences from this sample encode an identical CDR3 as well. The gene calls are TRBV19 and TRBJ2-7; D gene ambiguous. Trimming took 6 bases from V and 0 from J, leaving 12 bases between them. The CDR3 length is 14 residues. CDR1 and CDR2 (germline): LNHDA, SQIVND (reference sequence). The CDR3 loop is CASSRTGSSYEQYF. The CDR3 bases are TGTGCCAGTAGCCGGACGGGCAGCTCCTACGAGCAGTACTTC. The variable domain in full, completed from reference TRBV19 and TRBJ2-7, reads DGGITQSPKYLFRKEGQNVTLSCEQNLNHDAMYWYRQDPGQGLRLIYYSQIVNDFQKGDIAEGYSVSREKKESFPLTVTSAQKNPTAFYLCASSRTGSSYEQYFGPGTRLTVT.

The V and J genes are TRBV7-2 and TRBJ2-7, with 11 nucleotides matching TRBD2. CDR1 is SGHTA, CDR2 FQGNSA, per germline. The CDR3 has 17 amino acids. V lost 5 bases, J lost 2 bases, and 11 bases stayed unmatched. CDR3 coding DNA: TGTGCCAGCAGCCCCGGGATAGCGGGGGGGTTGGCCTACGAGCAGTACTTC. This gives the protein CASSPGIAGGLAYEQYF.

The CDR3 DNA reads TGTGCCAGCTCACCAATCAGCGGGGTCAACAATGAGCAGTTCTTC. Protein: CASSPISGVNNEQFF. The chain is built from TRBV18 and TRBJ2-1, with 7 nucleotides matching TRBD2. V dropped 2 bases and J dropped 5; count of bases not matched to a gene: 6. Germline V CDR1 and CDR2: KGHSH, LQKENI. This CDR3 contains 15 residues. The entire variable domain, with the rest obtained from reference TRBV18 and TRBJ2-1, is as follows: NAGVMQNPRHLVRRRGQEARLRCSPMKGHSHVYWYRQLPEEGLKFMVYLQKENIIDESGMPKERFSAEFPKEGPSILRIQQVVRGDSAAYFCASSPISGVNNEQFFGPGTRLTVL.

The rearrangement links TRBV7-3 to TRBJ2-5, with 9 bases matching TRBD1. Per germline, CDR1 SGHTA and CDR2 FQGTGA. Trimming cost V 3 bases and J 4 bases; bases outside gene matches: 6. The CDR3 has 15 amino acids. CDR3 sequence (DNA): TGTGCCAGCAGCTTCGAACCGGGACAGGGAGAGACCCAGTACTTC. Translation: CASSFEPGQGETQYF.

This chain uses TRBV28 with TRBJ1-5; the match to TRBD1 covers 8 bases. The V segment lost 11 bases and the J segment 2 bases; nucleotides outside the gene matches: 11. Germline loops: CDR1 MDHEN, CDR2 SYDVKM. This CDR3 region has 15 residues. The CDR3 bases are TGTGCCGGACAGGGCAGAAGGGAGGGCAATCAGCCCCAGCATTTT. This translates into CAGQGRREGNQPQHF. The variable domain in full, completed from reference TRBV28 and TRBJ1-5, reads DVKVTQSSRYLVKRTGEKVFLECVQDMDHENMFWYRQDPGLGLRLIYFSYDVKMKEKGDIPEGYSVSREKKERFSLILESASTNQTSMYLCAGQGRREGNQPQHFGDGTRLSIL.

The V gene is TRBV14, the J gene TRBJ2-6; D not resolved. V lost 3 bases and J 0 bases, leaving 12 bases between the germline ends. The CDR3 is 17 amino acids. The germline V gene encodes CDR1 SGHDN and CDR2 FVKESK. The CDR3 coding sequence is TGTGCCAGCAGCCAGGCCCCCAGAATCTCTGGGGCCAACGTCCTGACTTTC. It codes for CASSQAPRISGANVLTF.

J is TRBJ1-1 and V is TRBV19; D gene unclear. This CDR3 region has 14 residues. Looked up from germline, CDR1 is LNHDA and CDR2 is SQIVND (reference sequence). Trimming cost V 3 bases and J 2 bases, with 10 bases left between them. The CDR3 region has the DNA TGTGCCAGTAGTATGGATAGGCCCAACACTGAAGCTTTCTTT. This translates into CASSMDRPNTEAFF.

This clone was detected once. The same CDR3 is also encoded by other DNA sequences in this sample. The chain joins TRBV5-1 to TRBJ1-1; D is undetermined. CDR3 length equals 13 residues. Germline assignment: CDR1 SGHRS and CDR2 YFSETQ. Trimming pared 4 bases from V and 2 bases from J, leaving 9 bases between. The CDR3: CASSPTLNTEAFF. The CDR3 DNA reads TGCGCCAGCAGCCCGACTCTTAACACTGAAGCTTTCTTT.

This clone appeared a single time. V is TRBV18 and J is TRBJ1-4, with unresolved D. V was pared by 3 bases and J by 7 bases, with 15 bases between. CDR1 and CDR2 (germline): KGHSH, LQKENI. The CDR3 is made up of 15 amino acids. Written as DNA, the CDR3 is TGTGCCAGCTCACCGGTGACTTTAGTCGGTGAAAAACTGTTTTTT. It encodes CASSPVTLVGEKLFF.

The rearrangement links TRBV11-3 to TRBJ2-1; 8 nucleotides match TRBD2. V shed 8 bases and J 1 base; nucleotides not matched to a gene: 4. Germline V CDR1 and CDR2: SGHNT, YENEEA. The CDR3 runs to 14 residues. This chain's CDR3 is CASSSGSSYNEQFF. The CDR3 DNA reads as TGTGCCAGCTCGAGCGGGAGTTCCTACAATGAGCAGTTCTTC.

This chain uses TRBV9 with TRBJ1-5; D not certain. Germline V CDR1 and CDR2: SGDLS, YYNGEE. V lost 0 bases, J lost 4 bases, and 5 bases lay in between. CDR3 length: 13 amino acids. Written as DNA, the CDR3 is TGTGCCAGCAGCGTAGTGGGGAATCAGCCCCAGCATTTT. Protein sequence: CASSVVGNQPQHF.

The chain employs TRBV9 and TRBJ1-3, with 8 bases matching TRBD1. The CDR3 runs 16 residues. The germline V gene encodes CDR1 SGDLS and CDR2 YYNGEE. V trimming: 2 bases; J trimming: 8 bases; junction bases outside the gene matches: 12. CDR3 region: CASSVRGTGGGDTIYF. CDR3 sequence (DNA): TGTGCCAGCAGCGTGAGGGGAACAGGGGGAGGTGACACCATATATTTT.

V and J are TRBV5-1 and TRBJ1-1, with D unclear. The V end was cut by 3 bases, the J end by 3 bases, with 12 bases between. There are 14 residues in the CDR3. Germline V gives CDR1 SGHRS, CDR2 YFSETQ. The DNA of the CDR3 is TGCGCCAGCAGCTCGGACGGTCCGGACACTGAAGCTTTCTTT. This encodes CASSSDGPDTEAFF.

This clone was seen a single time. The chain couples TRBV28 to TRBJ1-2, with 7 bases matching TRBD1. CDR1 MDHEN and CDR2 SYDVKM come from the germline V gene. This CDR3 is built from 12 residues. Unmatched junction bases numbered 2, after V lost 6 bases and J lost 4 bases. The CDR3 sequence is CASRRDSYGYTF. The CDR3 DNA reads as TGTGCCAGCAGGAGGGACAGCTATGGCTACACCTTC.

The CDR3 loop reads CASSVVLGGNTEAFF. The CDR3 bases are TGTGCCAGCAGCGTAGTTTTGGGCGGAAACACTGAAGCTTTCTTT. This sequence joins TRBV9 and TRBJ1-1; no firm D call. This CDR3 is 15 amino acids long. V lost 0 bases and J lost 2, with 11 bases in between. Germline CDR1 SGDLS, CDR2 YYNGEE.

The rearrangement joins TRBV19 to TRBJ1-1, with D possibly TRBD1 on 6 matching bases. There are 15 residues in the CDR3. Deletions cut 7 bases from V and 6 bases from J, with 21 bases between. CDR1 LNHDA and CDR2 SQIVND come from the germline V gene (reference sequence). The CDR3 region is CASTTGGAHGPEAFF. CDR3 DNA sequence: TGTGCCAGTACCACTGGGGGGGCCCATGGTCCTGAAGCTTTCTTT.

The rearrangement joins TRBV2 to TRBJ1-1, with D possibly TRBD1 on 5 matching bases. The CDR3 totals 15 residues. V lost 2 bases and J lost 0, with 10 bases in between. Germline loops: CDR1 SNHLY, CDR2 FYNNEI. Here the CDR3 reads CASSEQGTLNTEAFF. The CDR3 DNA reads TGTGCCAGCAGTGAACAGGGCACCTTGAACACTGAAGCTTTCTTT.